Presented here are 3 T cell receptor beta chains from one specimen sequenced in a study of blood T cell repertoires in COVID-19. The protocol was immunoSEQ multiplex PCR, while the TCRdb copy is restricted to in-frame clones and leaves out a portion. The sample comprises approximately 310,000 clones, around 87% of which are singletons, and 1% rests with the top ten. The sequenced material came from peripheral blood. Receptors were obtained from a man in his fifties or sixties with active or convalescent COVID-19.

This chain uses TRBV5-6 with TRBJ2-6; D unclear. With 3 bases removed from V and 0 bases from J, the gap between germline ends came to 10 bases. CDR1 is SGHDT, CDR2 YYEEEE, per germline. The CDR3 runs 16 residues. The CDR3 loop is CASSSDTSSGANVLTF. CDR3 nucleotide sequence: TGTGCCAGCAGCTCAGACACCAGCTCTGGGGCCAACGTCCTGACTTTC.

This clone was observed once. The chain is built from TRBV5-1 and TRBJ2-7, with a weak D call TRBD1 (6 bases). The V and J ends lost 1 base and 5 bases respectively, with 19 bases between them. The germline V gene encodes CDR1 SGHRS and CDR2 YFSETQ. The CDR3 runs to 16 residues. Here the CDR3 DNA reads TGCGCCAGCAGCTTGAATATTTGGCAGGGGCCTAACGAGCAGTACTTC. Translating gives CASSLNIWQGPNEQYF.

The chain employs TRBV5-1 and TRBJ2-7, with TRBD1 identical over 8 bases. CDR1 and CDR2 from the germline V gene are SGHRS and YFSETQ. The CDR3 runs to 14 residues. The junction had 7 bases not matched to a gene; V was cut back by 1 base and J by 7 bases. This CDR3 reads CASSLLAGGLEQYF. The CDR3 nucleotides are TGCGCCAGCAGCTTGTTAGCAGGGGGCCTGGAGCAGTACTTC.